This entry lists 2 T cell receptor beta chains sequenced from one sample in a study of cytomegalovirus exposure and HLA in healthy donors. Method: immunoSEQ multiplex PCR; TCRdb's copy keeps in-frame clones and lacks some. Here the sample spans 150,000 to 200,000 clones, roughly 83% being singletons. Specimen: PBMCs. These receptors all come from a woman between 18 and 29 years old in good health and CMV-seronegative.

The chain combines TRBV5-1 with TRBJ1-2, with D tentatively TRBD1 (5 bases). CDR1 and CDR2 (germline): SGHRS, YFSETQ. V was trimmed by 3 bases and J by 1 base, leaving 7 bases between them. The CDR3 contains 13 residues. The CDR3 region has the DNA TGCGCCAGCAGCTGGGGGGATAACTATGGCTACACCTTC. This encodes CASSWGDNYGYTF.

The chain employs TRBV27 and TRBJ1-2; D is ambiguous. The CDR3 runs 16 residues. V was shortened by 3 bases and J by 4 bases, with 18 bases between the two germline ends. From germline, CDR1 is MNHEY and CDR2 SMNVEV (reference sequence). This CDR3 is CASSFRPGGGLYGYTF. The CDR3 bases are TGTGCCAGCAGTTTTCGGCCAGGAGGCGGTCTCTATGGCTACACCTTC.